A single sample is the source of the 20 T cell receptor beta chains below, sequenced in a study of monozygotic twins with inflammatory bowel disease. From the 5' RACE reads, TCRdb lists one entry per CDR3 protein and no DNA. Its table lists about 210,000 distinct CDR3 sequences. Sequencing input: blood. These receptors were taken from a human donor with ulcerative colitis or Crohn's disease, or a healthy co-twin of an affected twin (not recorded which).

The rearrangement joins TRBV20-1 to TRBJ2-1. This CDR3 has 15 amino acids. Germline CDR1 reads DFQATT; CDR2 reads SNEGSKA (reference sequence). CDR3 in amino acids: CSAISVDGAYNEQFF.

The chain links TRBV7-9 to TRBJ1-4. The CDR3 totals 14 residues. The germline CDR1 and CDR2 sequences are SEHNR and FQNEAQ (reference sequence). CDR3 in amino acids: CASSADSGNEKLFF.

The rearrangement joins TRBV15 to TRBJ2-1; the D call from TCRdb, TRBD2, cannot be confirmed without DNA. Per the germline V gene, CDR1 is LNHNV and CDR2 is YYDKDF (reference sequence). The length of the CDR3 is 16 residues. The CDR3 is CATSRDSGGGYNEQFF.

V is TRBV7-3 and J is TRBJ1-1. Germline loops: CDR1 SGHTA, CDR2 FQGTGA. The CDR3 length is 14 residues. This CDR3 reads CASSLTQVNTEAFF.

CDR3 region: CASSQLNQPQHF. This chain joins TRBV5-6 and TRBJ1-5. CDR1 is SGHDT and CDR2 is YYEEEE in the germline V gene. The CDR3 is 12 residues long.

This chain links TRBV7-9 with TRBJ2-2. This CDR3 has 15 amino acids. The germline V gene encodes CDR1 SEHNR and CDR2 FQNEAQ (reference sequence). The CDR3 here is CASSFMGYNTGELFF.

The J gene is TRBJ2-3, the V gene TRBV5-1. Germline V CDR1 and CDR2: SGHRS, YFSETQ. The CDR3 consists of 15 residues. CDR3: CASSLVLASADTQYF.

The CDR3 spells CASSLGRKANYGYTF. The chain links TRBV7-2 to TRBJ1-2. Germline V lookup: CDR1 SGHTA, CDR2 FQGNSA. CDR3 size: 15 residues.

The V call is TRBV20-1, the J call TRBJ2-1. CDR3 size: 12 residues. Germline CDR1 is DFQATT and CDR2 is SNEGSKA (reference sequence). CDR3 loop: CSASSRNNEQFF.

The rearrangement uses TRBV5-1 and TRBJ1-2; as DNA is missing, the TRBD1 call by TCRdb cannot be tested. This CDR3 is built from 14 residues. The germline CDR1 and CDR2 sequences are SGHRS and YFSETQ. CDR3 in amino acids: CASVGQGARRGYTF. Full variable domain (outside the CDR3, taken from reference TRBV5-1 and TRBJ1-2): KAGVTQTPRYLIKTRGQQVTLSCSPISGHRSVSWYQQTPGQGLQFLFEYFSETQRNKGNFPGRFSGRQFSNSRSEMNVSTLELGDSALYLCASVGQGARRGYTFGSGTRLTVV.

The chain carries TRBV11-2 and TRBJ1-6. CDR3 length equals 16 residues. Germline V CDR1 and CDR2: SGHAT, FQNNGV. CDR3 amino acids: CASSSYMGGRNSPLHF.

V usage is TRBV7-8 and J usage is TRBJ1-5; the TCRdb call, TRBD1, lacks DNA for checking. The CDR3 consists of 18 residues. Germline CDR1 reads SGHVS; CDR2 reads FQNEAQ. CDR3 region: CASSLEWDQATIYQPQHF.

The chain combines TRBV20-1 with TRBJ1-2; TCRdb lists TRBD1, though no DNA is available to test this call. The CDR3 consists of 14 residues. Germline V CDR1 and CDR2: DFQATT, SNEGSKA (reference sequence). CDR3 in amino acids: CSASLLQGVYGYTF.

The chain links TRBV5-1 to TRBJ2-1. CDR1 SGHRS and CDR2 YFSETQ come from the germline V gene. This CDR3 spans 17 amino acids. The CDR3 reads CASSPHVGLSSYNEQFF.

This chain connects TRBV28 to TRBJ2-7; TCRdb proposes TRBD1, but this gene call is untestable without DNA. Per germline, CDR1 MDHEN and CDR2 SYDVKM. The CDR3 consists of 14 residues. The CDR3: CASCPSRVTYEQYF. Together with reference TRBV28 and TRBJ2-7, the CDR3 gives the full variable domain: DVKVTQSSRYLVKRTGEKVFLECVQDMDHENMFWYRQDPGLGLRLIYFSYDVKMKEKGDIPEGYSVSREKKERFSLILESASTNQTSMYLCASCPSRVTYEQYFGPGTRLTVT.

This chain connects TRBV12-3 or TRBV12-4 to TRBJ1-4; TCRdb's D call, TRBD1, is unchecked because there is no DNA. The CDR3 contains 14 residues. The CDR3 sequence: CASSYVRGNEKLFF.

This chain connects TRBV7-9 to TRBJ1-2; TCRdb outputs TRBD1, but without DNA this stays unchecked. Germline-derived CDR1 and CDR2 are SEHNR and FQNEAQ (reference sequence). This CDR3 is built from 14 residues. The CDR3 here is CASSLPGAPYGYTF.

This chain uses TRBV6-6 with TRBJ1-1; TCRdb calls TRBD1, which cannot be checked without DNA. The CDR3 sequence is 14 residues long. In germline, CDR1 is MNHNY, CDR2 SVGAGI (reference sequence). CDR3 region: CASSYPGGSTEAFF.

V usage is TRBV5-1 and J usage is TRBJ2-3; TCRdb lists TRBD2, though no DNA is available to test this call. The CDR3 is made up of 16 amino acids. Germline CDR1 and CDR2: SGHRS and YFSETQ. The CDR3 is CASSGWQRGVGDTQYF.

V gene TRBV12-3 or TRBV12-4 combines with J gene TRBJ1-2. CDR3 size: 14 residues. The CDR3 loop reads CASSQAHQSYGYTF.